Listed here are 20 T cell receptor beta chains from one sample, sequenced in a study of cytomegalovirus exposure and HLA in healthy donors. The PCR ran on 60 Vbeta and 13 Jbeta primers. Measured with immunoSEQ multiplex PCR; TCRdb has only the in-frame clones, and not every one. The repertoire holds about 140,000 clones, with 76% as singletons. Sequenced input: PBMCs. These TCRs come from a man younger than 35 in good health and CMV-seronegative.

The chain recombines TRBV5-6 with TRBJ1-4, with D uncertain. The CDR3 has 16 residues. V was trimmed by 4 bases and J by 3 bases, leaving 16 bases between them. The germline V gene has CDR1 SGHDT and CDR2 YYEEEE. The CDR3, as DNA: TGTGCCAGCAGCGCCCTTACAGCCGGCTCTAATGAAAAACTGTTTTTT. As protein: CASSALTAGSNEKLFF.

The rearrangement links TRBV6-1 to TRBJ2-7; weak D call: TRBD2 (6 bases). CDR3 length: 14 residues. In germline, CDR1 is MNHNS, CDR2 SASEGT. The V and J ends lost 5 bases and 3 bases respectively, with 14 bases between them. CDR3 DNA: TGTGCCAGCAGTTATCAATACGGGGGCTACGAGCAGTACTTC. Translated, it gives CASSYQYGGYEQYF.

The CDR3 here is CASSPQGTGLRGYTF. CDR3 coding DNA: TGTGCCAGCTCACCACAAGGGACAGGGCTGAGAGGCTACACCTTC. The V call is TRBV18, the J call TRBJ1-2, with TRBD1 identical over 9 bases. After removal of 1 base from V and 8 bases from J, the junction contained 8 bases not matched to a gene. Germline loops: CDR1 KGHSH, CDR2 LQKENI. This CDR3 contains 15 residues. Drawing the rest from reference TRBV18 and TRBJ1-2, the complete variable domain is NAGVMQNPRHLVRRRGQEARLRCSPMKGHSHVYWYRQLPEEGLKFMVYLQKENIIDESGMPKERFSAEFPKEGPSILRIQQVVRGDSAAYFCASSPQGTGLRGYTFGSGTRLTVV.

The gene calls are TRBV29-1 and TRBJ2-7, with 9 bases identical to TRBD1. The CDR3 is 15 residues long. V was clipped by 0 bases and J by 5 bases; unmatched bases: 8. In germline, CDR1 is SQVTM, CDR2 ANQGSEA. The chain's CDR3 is CSVEDPDRGSNEQYF. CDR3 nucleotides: TGCAGCGTTGAAGATCCTGACAGGGGGAGCAACGAGCAGTACTTC.

For the CDR3, the DNA is TGTGCCAGCAGTCAACAGGGCCATGAGCAGTTCTTC. This translates into CASSQQGHEQFF. The chain employs TRBV28 and TRBJ2-1; possibly TRBD1 for D (6 bases). V was shortened by 5 bases and J by 8 bases, with 10 bases between the two germline ends. The CDR3 loop spans 12 amino acids. CDR1 is MDHEN and CDR2 is SYDVKM in the germline V gene.

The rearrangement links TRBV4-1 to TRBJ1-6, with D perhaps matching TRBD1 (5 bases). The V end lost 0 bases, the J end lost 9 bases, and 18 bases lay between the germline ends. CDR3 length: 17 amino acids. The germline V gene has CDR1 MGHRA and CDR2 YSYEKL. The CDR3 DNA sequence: TGCGCCAGCAGCCAAGATCCCCGGGGGGGGAACAGTTCACCCCTCCACTTT. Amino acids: CASSQDPRGGNSSPLHF.

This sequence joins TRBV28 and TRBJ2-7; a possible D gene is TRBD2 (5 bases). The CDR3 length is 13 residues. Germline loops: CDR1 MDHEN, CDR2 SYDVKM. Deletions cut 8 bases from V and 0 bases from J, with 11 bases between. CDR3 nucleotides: TGTGCCAGCTCTCGAGGGTTCTCCTACGAGCAGTACTTC. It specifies CASSRGFSYEQYF.

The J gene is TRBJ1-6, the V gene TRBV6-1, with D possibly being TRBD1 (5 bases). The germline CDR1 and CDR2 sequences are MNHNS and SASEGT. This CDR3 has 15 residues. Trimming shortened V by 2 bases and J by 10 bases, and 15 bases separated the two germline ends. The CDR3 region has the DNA TGTGCCAGCAGTGAATTATCAGGGCTAGGCTCACCCCTCCACTTT. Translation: CASSELSGLGSPLHF.

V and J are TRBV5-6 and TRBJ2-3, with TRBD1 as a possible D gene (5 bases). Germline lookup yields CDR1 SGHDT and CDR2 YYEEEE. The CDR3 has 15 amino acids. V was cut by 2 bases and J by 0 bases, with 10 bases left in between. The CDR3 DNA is TGTGCCAGCAGCTTTGCGGACACTAGCACAGATACGCAGTATTTT. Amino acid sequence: CASSFADTSTDTQYF.

CDR3 sequence: CASSPFINTVIPQHF. In nucleotides, the CDR3 is TGTGCCAGCAGTCCCTTTATTAACACAGTTATCCCCCAGCATTTT. The chain combines TRBV6-5 with TRBJ1-5; unclear D gene. Germline lookup yields CDR1 MNHEY and CDR2 SVGAGI. The CDR3 runs 15 residues. Trimming pared 5 bases from V and 10 bases from J, leaving 21 bases between.

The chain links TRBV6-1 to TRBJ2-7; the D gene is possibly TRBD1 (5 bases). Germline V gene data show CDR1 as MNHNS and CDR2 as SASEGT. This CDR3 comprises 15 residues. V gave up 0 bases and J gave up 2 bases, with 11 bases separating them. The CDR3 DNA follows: TGTGCCAGCAGTGAAGCGTCAGGGATCGCCTACGAGCAGTACTTC. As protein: CASSEASGIAYEQYF.

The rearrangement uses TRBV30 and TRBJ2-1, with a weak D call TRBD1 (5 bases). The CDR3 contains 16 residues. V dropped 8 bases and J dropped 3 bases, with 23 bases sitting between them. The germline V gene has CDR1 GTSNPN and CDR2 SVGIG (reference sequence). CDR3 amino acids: CAAPIPGPRDYNEQFF. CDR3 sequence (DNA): TGTGCCGCTCCGATCCCCGGGCCCAGGGACTACAATGAGCAGTTCTTC.

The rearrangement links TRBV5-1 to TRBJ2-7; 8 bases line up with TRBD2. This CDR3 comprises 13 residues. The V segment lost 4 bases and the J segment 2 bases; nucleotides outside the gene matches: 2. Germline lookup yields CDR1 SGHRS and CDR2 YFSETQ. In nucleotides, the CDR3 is TGCGCCAGCAGCCGTAGCGGGACCTACGAGCAGTACTTC. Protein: CASSRSGTYEQYF.

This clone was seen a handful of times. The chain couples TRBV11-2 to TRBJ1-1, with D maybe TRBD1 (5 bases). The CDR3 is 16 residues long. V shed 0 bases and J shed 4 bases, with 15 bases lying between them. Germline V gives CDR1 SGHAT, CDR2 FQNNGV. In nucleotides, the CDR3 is TGTGCCAGCAGCTTAGATTCTCAGTACAGGACCACTGAAGCTTTCTTT. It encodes CASSLDSQYRTTEAFF.

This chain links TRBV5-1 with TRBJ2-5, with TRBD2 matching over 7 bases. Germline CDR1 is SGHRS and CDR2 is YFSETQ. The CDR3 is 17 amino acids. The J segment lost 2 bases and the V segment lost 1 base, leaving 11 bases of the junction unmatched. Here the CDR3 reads CASSLLSSGQKQETQYF. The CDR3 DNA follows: TGCGCCAGCAGCTTGTTGTCTAGCGGACAAAAACAAGAGACCCAGTACTTC.

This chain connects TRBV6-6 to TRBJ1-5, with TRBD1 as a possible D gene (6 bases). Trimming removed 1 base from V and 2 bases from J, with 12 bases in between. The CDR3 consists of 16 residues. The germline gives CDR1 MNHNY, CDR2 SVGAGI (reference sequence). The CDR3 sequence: CASSYLGGNGNQPQHF. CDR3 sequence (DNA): TGTGCCAGCAGTTACTTAGGGGGAAACGGCAATCAGCCCCAGCATTTT.

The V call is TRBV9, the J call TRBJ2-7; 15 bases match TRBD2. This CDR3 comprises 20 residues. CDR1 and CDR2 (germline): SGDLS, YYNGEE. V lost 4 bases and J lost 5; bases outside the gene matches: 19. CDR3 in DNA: TGTGCCAGCAGCCCACACCCCGGGACTAGCGGGGGGCTCGGGAGGAACGAGCAGTACTTC. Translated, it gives CASSPHPGTSGGLGRNEQYF. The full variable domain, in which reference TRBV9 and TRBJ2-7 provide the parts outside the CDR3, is DSGVTQTPKHLITATGQRVTLRCSPRSGDLSVYWYQQSLDQGLQFLIQYYNGEERAKGNILERFSAQQFPDLHSELNLSSLELGDSALYFCASSPHPGTSGGLGRNEQYFGPGTRLTVT.

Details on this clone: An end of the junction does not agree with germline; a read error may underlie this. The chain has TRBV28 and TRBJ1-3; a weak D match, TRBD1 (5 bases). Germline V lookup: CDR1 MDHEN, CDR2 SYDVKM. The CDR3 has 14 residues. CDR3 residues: CASSPGGAAADMNF. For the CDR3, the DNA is TGTGCCAGCAGTCCCGGGGGAGCGGCGGCCGATATGAATTTT.

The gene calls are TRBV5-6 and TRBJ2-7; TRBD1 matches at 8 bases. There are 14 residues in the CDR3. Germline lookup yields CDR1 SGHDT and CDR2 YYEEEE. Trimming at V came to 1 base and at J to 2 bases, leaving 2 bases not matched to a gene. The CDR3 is CASSLTGGPYEQYF. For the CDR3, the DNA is TGTGCCAGCAGCTTGACAGGGGGTCCCTACGAGCAGTACTTC.

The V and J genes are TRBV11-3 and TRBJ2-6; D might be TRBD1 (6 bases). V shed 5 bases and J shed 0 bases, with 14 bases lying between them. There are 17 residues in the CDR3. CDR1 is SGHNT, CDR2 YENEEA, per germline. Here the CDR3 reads CASSPLGASSGANVLTF. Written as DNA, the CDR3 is TGTGCCAGCAGCCCCCTGGGGGCGAGCTCTGGGGCCAACGTCCTGACTTTC.